The 23 T cell receptor beta chains below were found in one sample sequenced in a study of T cells in Graves' hyperthyroidism and ophthalmopathy. RNA transcripts served as the template for amplifying TCR beta CDR3 regions. First-round RT-PCR of the TCR CDR3 relied on the HTBI primer set. TCRdb itself ran the multiplex PCR reads through MiXCR, one entry per CDR3 protein. The sample has over 450,000 distinct CDR3 sequences; 17% are singletons. The sequencing sample was made of blood. All receptors derive from a woman younger than 35 with Graves' ophthalmopathy.

This chain connects TRBV20-1 to TRBJ1-2; D possibly corresponds to TRBD1 (5 bases). The V gene lost 4 bases and the J gene lost 4 bases, with 13 bases spanning the gap. CDR3 length: 13 amino acids. Germline V CDR1 and CDR2: DFQATT, SNEGSKA (reference sequence). The CDR3 DNA reads as TGCAGTGCTAACCTGCCGGGACTCTATGGCTACACCTTC. Protein product: CSANLPGLYGYTF.

The V gene is TRBV2, the J gene TRBJ2-2; TRBD2 aligns across 10 bases. The CDR3 runs to 16 residues. Germline CDR1 SNHLY, CDR2 FYNNEI. The V and J ends lost 6 bases and 6 bases, in that order; junction bases with no gene match: 10. The CDR3 is CASRRTSGLRAGELFF. CDR3 bases: TGTGCCAGCAGGCGGACTAGCGGCCTTAGGGCCGGGGAGCTGTTTTTT.

This clonotype was seen many times. The rearrangement joins TRBV7-3 to TRBJ2-1; 13 bases are a match to TRBD2. Germline loops: CDR1 SGHTA, CDR2 FQGTGA. J was trimmed by 10 bases and V by 2 bases; bases with no gene match: 5. This CDR3 is built from 15 residues. The CDR3 sequence: CASSLAVTSGGEQFF. The DNA for the CDR3 is TGTGCCAGCAGCTTAGCAGTGACTAGCGGGGGGGAGCAGTTCTTC.

This clonotype was observed at least ten times. The chain has TRBV28 and TRBJ1-4; the D gene is possibly TRBD1 (5 bases). CDR1 is MDHEN, CDR2 SYDVKM, per germline. The CDR3 is made up of 17 amino acids. Trimming left V 5 bases short and J 6 bases short, with 22 bases between. The chain's CDR3 is CASSPVHGTDQDEKLFF. The CDR3 region has the DNA TGTGCCAGCAGTCCAGTCCACGGGACGGACCAAGATGAAAAACTGTTTTTT.

Ten or more counts support this clonotype. The J gene is TRBJ2-7, the V gene TRBV7-9, with TRBD1 as a possible D gene (7 bases). The CDR3 sequence is 16 residues long. V was shortened by 2 bases and J by 3 bases, with 17 bases between the two germline ends. The germline V gene encodes CDR1 SEHNR and CDR2 FQNEAQ (reference sequence). This chain's CDR3 is CASSLSNRGTDYEQYF. Here the CDR3 DNA reads TGTGCCAGCAGCTTATCGAATCGCGGGACAGACTACGAGCAGTACTTC.

This clonotype was found many times. The V call is TRBV28, the J call TRBJ2-4; D is perhaps TRBD1 (5 bases). CDR3 size: 15 residues. From germline, CDR1 is MDHEN and CDR2 SYDVKM. V was shortened by 4 bases and J by 0 bases, with 10 bases between the two germline ends. CDR3 sequence: CASSYLGVAKNIQYF. DNA for the CDR3: TGTGCCAGCAGTTACTTAGGGGTAGCCAAAAACATTCAGTACTTC.

This clonotype was detected many times. The J gene is TRBJ2-7, the V gene TRBV30, with TRBD1 matching over 11 bases. The junction had 7 bases not matched to a gene; V was cut back by 4 bases and J by 5 bases. This CDR3 is built from 14 residues. Germline V gene lookup returns CDR1 GTSNPN and CDR2 SVGIG (reference sequence). The CDR3 spells CAWTLDRGLNEQYF. In nucleotides, the CDR3 is TGTGCCTGGACTTTGGACAGGGGGCTTAACGAGCAGTACTTC. Based on the CDR3 plus reference TRBV30 and TRBJ2-7, the full variable domain is SQTIHQWPATLVQPVGSPLSLECTVEGTSNPNLYWYRQAAGRGLQLLFYSVGIGQISSEVPQNLSASRPQDRQFILSSKKLLLSDSGFYLCAWTLDRGLNEQYFGPGTRLTVT.

In its sample, this clonotype was seen many times. This chain connects TRBV20-1 to TRBJ2-2, with unresolved D. CDR1 is DFQATT, CDR2 SNEGSKA, per germline (reference sequence). V lost 5 bases and J lost 8, with 21 bases in between. There are 15 residues in the CDR3. This CDR3 reads CSARTVTASLGELFF. CDR3 nucleotide sequence: TGCAGTGCTCGAACAGTGACGGCAAGTTTAGGGGAGCTGTTTTTT.

The genes are TRBV4-1 and TRBJ2-1; no definite D call. CDR3 size: 14 residues. Germline CDR1 is MGHRA and CDR2 is YSYEKL. The germline V and J ends were trimmed by 3 bases and 8 bases, with 14 bases remaining between them. CDR3 residues: CASSQAPSFDEQFF. Written as DNA, the CDR3 is TGCGCCAGCAGCCAGGCTCCGAGCTTTGATGAGCAGTTCTTC.

The table lists this clonotype with many counts. The chain recombines TRBV7-2 with TRBJ2-1; 8 bases are a match to TRBD2. V gave up 5 bases and J gave up 7 bases; unmatched junction bases: 10. The CDR3 is 15 residues long. Germline V gene lookup returns CDR1 SGHTA and CDR2 FQGNSA. The CDR3 sequence: CASSTPGTRGNEQFF. DNA for the CDR3: TGTGCCAGCAGCACTCCCGGGACTAGGGGGAATGAGCAGTTCTTC.

This clonotype was observed many times. The gene calls are TRBV6-5 and TRBJ2-7; D remains ambiguous. Germline CDR1 reads MNHEY; CDR2 reads SVGAGI. The CDR3 has 14 amino acids. The germline V and J ends were trimmed by 0 bases and 5 bases, with 11 bases remaining between them. The chain's CDR3 is CASSYSIKTNEQYF. In nucleotides, the CDR3 is TGTGCCAGCAGTTACTCGATTAAGACCAACGAGCAGTACTTC.

The table lists this clonotype with many counts. V and J are TRBV27 and TRBJ1-5, with TRBD1 as a possible D gene (5 bases). Trimming cost V 6 bases and J 2 bases, with 11 bases left between them. CDR3 length: 14 amino acids. CDR1 MNHEY and CDR2 SMNVEV come from the germline V gene (reference sequence). This CDR3 is CASRRLGGNQPQHF. CDR3 sequence (DNA): TGTGCCAGCAGGAGACTGGGGGGCAATCAGCCCCAGCATTTT.

This clonotype was seen many times. The rearrangement joins TRBV11-2 to TRBJ1-1; D is ambiguous. Per the germline V gene, CDR1 is SGHAT and CDR2 is FQNNGV. The CDR3 contains 12 residues. V was cut by 0 bases and J by 4 bases, with 3 bases left in between. The CDR3 spells CASSLDSTEAFF. DNA for the CDR3: TGTGCCAGCAGCTTAGATAGCACTGAAGCTTTCTTT.

This clonotype was detected a few times. The V and J genes are TRBV7-8 and TRBJ1-6; 7 bases are a match to TRBD1. Trimming removed 5 bases from V and 9 bases from J; junction bases left unmatched: 7. The CDR3 covers 14 residues. Germline CDR1 is SGHVS and CDR2 is FQNEAQ. CDR3 sequence (DNA): TGTGCCAGCAGCCGACAGGGAGGTGGTTCACCCCTCCACTTT. Its protein product is CASSRQGGGSPLHF.

This clonotype was recorded many times. The chain links TRBV11-2 to TRBJ2-1; 7 positions agree with TRBD2. This CDR3 region has 18 residues. Germline V gene sequence: CDR1 SGHAT, CDR2 FQNNGV. The J segment lost 8 bases and the V segment lost 0 bases, leaving 16 bases of the junction unmatched. The CDR3 loop is CASSLDLIVGGILDEQFF. The CDR3 DNA reads as TGTGCCAGCAGCTTAGATTTAATTGTCGGGGGGATATTGGATGAGCAGTTCTTC.

Only a few counts were recorded for this clonotype. This chain joins TRBV20-1 and TRBJ1-1, with D hard to call. V shed 4 bases and J shed 1 base, with 16 bases lying between them. Germline V gene sequence: CDR1 DFQATT, CDR2 SNEGSKA (reference sequence). CDR3 length: 15 residues. The chain's CDR3 is CSAMSSQYGNTEAFF. The DNA for the CDR3 is TGCAGTGCTATGTCCAGCCAATATGGGAACACTGAAGCTTTCTTT.

This clonotype was observed many times. The chain links TRBV28 to TRBJ2-1; TRBD1 matches at 8 bases. The V gene's germline CDR1 is MDHEN and CDR2 SYDVKM. This CDR3 region has 15 residues. After removal of 5 bases from V and 4 bases from J, the junction contained 7 bases not matched to a gene. The CDR3 nucleotides are TGTGCCAGCAGTAGAACAGGGGGGTCTTACAATGAGCAGTTCTTC. Amino acid sequence: CASSRTGGSYNEQFF.

The rearrangement joins TRBV19 to TRBJ2-2; no definite D call. The V gene's germline CDR1 is LNHDA and CDR2 SQIVND (reference sequence). The CDR3 has 14 amino acids. Trimming removed 3 bases from V and 6 bases from J, with 11 bases in between. The CDR3 sequence is CASSMKGSAGELFF. The CDR3 bases are TGTGCCAGTAGTATGAAGGGTTCCGCCGGGGAGCTGTTTTTT.

This clonotype was counted between two and nine times. The chain is built from TRBV7-2 and TRBJ2-3; D is possibly TRBD2 (5 bases). Germline-derived CDR1 and CDR2 are SGHTA and FQGNSA. The CDR3 totals 15 residues. Trimming shortened V by 2 bases and J by 5 bases, and 14 bases separated the two germline ends. CDR3 protein: CASSLFSGMVDTQYF. The CDR3 DNA reads TGTGCCAGCAGCTTATTTTCGGGGATGGTAGATACGCAGTATTTT.

There are many counts of this clonotype. The V call is TRBV11-2, the J call TRBJ2-7; D is unresolved. V was clipped by 4 bases and J by 1 base, with 23 bases between them. The CDR3 runs to 18 residues. The V gene's germline CDR1 is SGHAT and CDR2 FQNNGV. The CDR3 is CASSSYPISQEKSYEQYF. CDR3 nucleotides: TGTGCCAGCAGCTCTTACCCGATCAGTCAGGAGAAATCCTACGAGCAGTACTTC.

There are many counts of this clonotype. V and J are TRBV3-1 and TRBJ2-2; TRBD2 matches 7 bases. Trimming cost V 1 base and J 3 bases; bases outside gene matches: 8. The CDR3 is made up of 17 amino acids. Looked up from germline, CDR1 is LGHDT and CDR2 is YNNKEL (reference sequence). CDR3 bases: TGTGCCAGCAGCCAAGTTCATGGGAGGGCCGACACCGGGGAGCTGTTTTTT. Translated: CASSQVHGRADTGELFF. Based on the CDR3 plus reference TRBV3-1 and TRBJ2-2, the full variable domain is DTAVSQTPKYLVTQMGNDKSIKCEQNLGHDTMYWYKQDSKKFLKIMFSYNNKELIINETVPNRFSPKSPDKAHLNLHINSLELGDSAVYFCASSQVHGRADTGELFFGEGSRLTVL.

This chain connects TRBV10-2 to TRBJ1-4; D may be TRBD1 (5 bases). The germline V gene has CDR1 WSHSY and CDR2 SAAADI. The V and J ends lost 6 bases and 6 bases respectively, with 11 bases between them. This CDR3 comprises 13 residues. This CDR3 is CASRAGTDEKLFF. CDR3 nucleotide sequence: TGCGCCAGCAGGGCCGGGACGGATGAAAAACTGTTTTTT.

Only one count was recorded for this clonotype. The rearrangement joins TRBV29-1 to TRBJ1-2; no definite D call. Germline lookup yields CDR1 SQVTM and CDR2 ANQGSEA. V was pared by 2 bases and J by 3 bases, with 4 bases between. This CDR3 has 11 residues. The CDR3: CSVEQDYGYTF. In DNA, the CDR3 is TGCAGCGTTGAACAGGACTATGGCTACACCTTC.